This T cell receptor beta chain was captured by sequencing in a study of graft-versus-host responses after intestinal transplantation. Method: immunoSEQ multiplex PCR; TCRdb's copy keeps in-frame clones and lacks some. This table holds tens of thousands of clones, 75% to 90% found once. V shed 3 bases and J shed 0 bases, with 12 bases lying between them. The CDR3 contains 16 residues. To note about this clone: What it binds is not known.

The genes are TRBV23-1 and TRBJ1-5; no firm D call. TRBV23-1 is assigned to the ORF class and has an uncertain function. The starting material was unstimulated CD8+ T cells sorted from spleen or lymph node cells, obtained before intestinal transplant. The clonotype comes from a human donor who received an intestinal transplant. The chain's CDR3 is CASSHFNCYSNQPQHF. DNA for the CDR3: TGCGCCAGCAGTCACTTCAACTGCTATAGCAATCAGCCCCAGCATTTT.